These 13 T cell receptor beta chains were all obtained from the same sample, sequenced in a study of T cell clusters in autoimmune cytopenias. One tube held mixed TRB-A and TRB-B primer pools for touch-down PCR. TCRdb reanalyzed the multiplex PCR reads and collapses them to one entry per CDR3 protein, without DNA. This sample's table reports more than 12,000 distinct CDR3 sequences. TRB was amplified from roughly 250 ng of peripheral blood genomic DNA per sample. Sequences were obtained from peripheral blood. The receptors originated from a human donor with an autoimmune cytopenia or autoimmune hepatitis (not recorded which).

The rearrangement links TRBV6-1 to TRBJ1-2; TCRdb picks TRBD1, but there is no DNA to check that call. The CDR3 extends over 15 amino acids. CDR1 is MNHNS and CDR2 is SASEGT in the germline V gene. This CDR3 reads CASSPLDRPNYGYTF.

V and J are TRBV6-5 and TRBJ1-1. Germline assignment: CDR1 MNHEY and CDR2 SVGAGI. CDR3 length equals 15 residues. The CDR3 sequence: CASSESRVTNSEAFF.

The J gene is TRBJ2-7, the V gene TRBV6-1; TCRdb reports TRBD1, a call that lacks DNA to check it against. The germline V gene has CDR1 MNHNS and CDR2 SASEGT. This CDR3 is built from 14 residues. This CDR3 reads CASSSIPGHYEQYF.

The rearrangement uses TRBV15 and TRBJ1-5. The length of the CDR3 is 14 residues. Germline values: CDR1 LNHNV, CDR2 YYDKDF (reference sequence). CDR3 loop: CATSRDARDQPQHF.

This sequence joins TRBV11-2 and TRBJ1-5; TCRdb reports TRBD1, a call that lacks DNA to check it against. The CDR3 spans 17 residues. Germline CDR1 is SGHAT and CDR2 is FQNNGV. CDR3 region: CASSSGAGAYSNQPQHF.

V gene TRBV11-2 combines with J gene TRBJ2-3; the TCRdb D gene call, TRBD1, has no DNA to confirm it. CDR3 length: 14 amino acids. CDR1 is SGHAT and CDR2 is FQNNGV in the germline V gene. This CDR3 reads CASSRGRATDTQYF. Using reference TRBV11-2 and TRBJ2-3 for the parts outside the CDR3, the full variable domain is EAGVAQSPRYKIIEKRQSVAFWCNPISGHATLYWYQQILGQGPKLLIQFQNNGVVDDSQLPKDRFSAERLKGVDSTLKIQPAKLEDSAVYLCASSRGRATDTQYFGPGTRLTVL.

The chain uses TRBV30 and TRBJ1-2; the D gene TCRdb calls, TRBD1, cannot be checked with no DNA. Germline assignment: CDR1 GTSNPN and CDR2 SVGIG (reference sequence). This CDR3 spans 13 amino acids. CDR3 sequence reads: CAWSGGRGLGYTF.

The chain links TRBV27 to TRBJ2-1; the TCRdb call, TRBD1, lacks DNA for checking. CDR3 size: 15 residues. CDR1 is MNHEY, CDR2 SMNVEV, per germline (reference sequence). CDR3 protein: CASSLSWGGYNEQFF.

The chain employs TRBV6-6 and TRBJ2-7; TCRdb reports TRBD2, a call that lacks DNA to check it against. Germline assignment: CDR1 MNHNY and CDR2 SVGAGI (reference sequence). The CDR3 is made up of 18 amino acids. CDR3: CASYIPVGTSGAGYEQYF.

The rearrangement uses TRBV5-6 and TRBJ1-4; without DNA, the TCRdb call of TRBD1 cannot be checked. Germline V CDR1 and CDR2: SGHDT, YYEEEE. The CDR3 is made up of 18 amino acids. CDR3 region: CASSFAGTGFATNEKLFF.

The chain joins TRBV19 to TRBJ1-5; the TCRdb D gene call, TRBD1, has no DNA to confirm it. From germline, CDR1 is LNHDA and CDR2 SQIVND (reference sequence). The CDR3 runs to 15 residues. The CDR3: CASGHRGRSNQPQHF.

The chain uses TRBV5-4 and TRBJ2-3; TCRdb proposes TRBD1, but this gene call is untestable without DNA. Germline loops: CDR1 SGHNT, CDR2 YYREEE (reference sequence). The CDR3 runs to 16 residues. The CDR3 protein is CASSLRRGLSTDTQYF.

This chain links TRBV6-1 with TRBJ2-6; TCRdb names TRBD1, which stays unverified in the absence of DNA. Germline CDR1 is MNHNS and CDR2 is SASEGT. The CDR3 consists of 15 residues. The CDR3 here is CASRKTASGANVLTF.